The T cell receptor beta chain under discussion was sequenced for a study of shared clonotypes between healthy human individuals. Study-wide background: A few men and two women, aged 18 to 49, were donors.

The input for sorted-subset replicate PCRs was 150 to 200 ng DNA, tens of thousands of T cell genomes. Sequenced by immunoSEQ multiplex PCR; TCRdb stores in-frame clones only, minus some. In the table there are about 380,000 clones, around 96% of which are singletons. V was cut by 0 bases and J by 7 bases, with 10 bases left in between. There are 13 residues in the CDR3. The germline V gene has CDR1 SGHNT and CDR2 YYREEE (reference sequence). The chain recombines TRBV5-4 with TRBJ2-5, with D unresolved. Sequencing used memory CD8+ T cells sorted from blood. Described subset: CD45RO+ cells pooled with CCR7-negative TemRA cells. The receptor's source is a man younger than 40 in good health. The CDR3 loop is CASSLDTYGTQYF. DNA for the CDR3: TGTGCCAGCAGCTTGGACACGTACGGGACCCAGTACTTC. Full variable domain (missing parts from reference TRBV5-4 and TRBJ2-5): ETGVTQSPTHLIKTRGQQVTLRCSSQSGHNTVSWYQQALGQGPQFIFQYYREEENGRGNFPPRFSGLQFPNYSSELNVNALELDDSALYLCASSLDTYGTQYFGPGTRLLVL.